The clone carrying this T cell receptor beta chain was picked up many times. Antigen specificity is unknown. V was pared by 0 bases and J by 7 bases, with 13 bases between. Germline V CDR1 and CDR2: SQVTM, ANQGSEA. This CDR3 comprises 14 residues. Three rounds of nested PCR, following a modified ARM-PCR protocol, produced the TCRbeta library. TCRdb called the multiplex PCR reads again in MiXCR, with one record for every CDR3 protein. The profile shows around 57,000 distinct CDR3 sequences, around two thirds of them singletons. RNA was extracted from bulk tissue without any cell sorting. Distant lung tissue was collected more than 3 cm away from the tumor edge. This entry belongs to a study of tumor and adjacent non-tumor tissue in lung cancer. Study summary: Aged roughly 31 to 80 years, patients included fewer than 11 men and roughly 5 women with stage I to III disease. Regarding the study as a whole: Patients with more diverse tumor TCRs had worse survival. In normal lung, the top 100 clones were significantly more dominant than in tumor.

The rearrangement links TRBV29-1 to TRBJ2-1; D is possibly TRBD2 (7 bases). This receptor was identified in a man in his 70s with non-small cell lung cancer. The sample was distant non-tumor lung tissue. The CDR3: CSVEDAGAGNEQFF. CDR3 sequence (DNA): TGCAGCGTTGAAGATGCGGGGGCTGGGAATGAGCAGTTCTTC.